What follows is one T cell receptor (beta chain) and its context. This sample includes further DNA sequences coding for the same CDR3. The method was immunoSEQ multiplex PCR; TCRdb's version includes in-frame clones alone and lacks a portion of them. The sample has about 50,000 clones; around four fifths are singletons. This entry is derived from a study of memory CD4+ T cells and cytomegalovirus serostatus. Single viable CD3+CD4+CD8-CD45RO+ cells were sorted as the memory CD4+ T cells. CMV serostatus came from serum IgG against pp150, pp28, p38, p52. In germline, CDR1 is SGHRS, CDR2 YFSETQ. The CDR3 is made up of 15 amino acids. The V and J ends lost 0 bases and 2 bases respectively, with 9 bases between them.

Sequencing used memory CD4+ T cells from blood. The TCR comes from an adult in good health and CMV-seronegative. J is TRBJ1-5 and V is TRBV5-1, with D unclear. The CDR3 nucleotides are TGCGCCAGCAGCTTGGAAGGGTCGGGCAATCAGCCCCAGCATTTT. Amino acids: CASSLEGSGNQPQHF. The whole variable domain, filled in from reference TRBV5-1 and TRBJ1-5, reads KAGVTQTPRYLIKTRGQQVTLSCSPISGHRSVSWYQQTPGQGLQFLFEYFSETQRNKGNFPGRFSGRQFSNSRSEMNVSTLELGDSALYLCASSLEGSGNQPQHFGDGTRLSIL.